This TCR beta chain originates from a study of neurological immune-mediated disorders (dated by TCRdb to between 2017 and 2020). Describing the broader study: Using UMI-based sequencing, the study compared peripheral blood TCR-beta repertoires from patients with HTLV-I-associated myelopathy (HAM/TSP), patients with multiple sclerosis, and healthy controls. Technical triplicate libraries were sequenced so that the variability in frequency of each individual clone could be precisely calculated. Longitudinal samples, technical triplicates and paired sorted CD4+ and CD8+ T-cell subsets, alongside PBMC samples, were included among the roughly 98 TCR-beta libraries. The cohort included about 66 subjects: some 14 with HAM/TSP, around 35 with multiple sclerosis, and some 20 healthy controls. Study-level results and caveats: TCR clonal expansion was highest in HAM/TSP patients and lowest in MS patients, with MS patients falling below even healthy controls. Across subjects, expanded clones never shared an identical CDR3 amino acid sequence, which suggests that the TCR-beta repertoires in every group were private.

This clonotype showed up many times. Which antigen it targets is not known. No quality values exist for individual bases; no much larger clone is one base distant. cDNA was synthesized by template-switch 5'RACE using a primer carrying a 10-nucleotide random unique molecular identifier by which each TCR transcript was tagged. Every sequencing run covered 15-18 subjects and yielded more than 160 million TCR-beta sequences. The RNeasy kit was used to extract total RNA. The KAPA Real-time Library Amplification kit was used to amplify TCR-beta VDJ regions with primers targeting the TCR constant region and the 5'RACE anchor. A first PCR added sample indexes and Illumina adaptors, after which a second PCR increased the library yield. After purification with Ampure beads, the TCR product of roughly 650 bp was size-selected on a 2% E-gel SizeSelection system. Library quality was checked on a Bioanalyzer, concentration was measured with Qubit, and libraries were quantified with the Kapa Library Quantification kit before pooling. Libraries were sequenced paired-end 2 x 150 bp on an Illumina HiSeq 2500. To increase sequence diversity, about 25-30% phiX was spiked into each library pool. The study's own analysis went as follows. Quality-filtered reads were processed with the UMI-based MiGEC pipeline, which removed over 85% of raw TCR sequences during error correction. IMGT germline references were used for alignment of VDJ genes, and clonotypes were defined by a unique CDR3 amino acid sequence together with V-J genes. Clonal expansion, Shannon diversity and CDR3 relatedness were evaluated with VDJtools (CalcPairwiseDistances, ClusterSamples), while phylogenetic trees were built in CLCbio workbench. Expanded clones were defined as having at least 8 unique UMIs, based on coefficient-of-variation modelling across technical triplicates. TCRdb ran its own pipeline on the public reads, namely fastp trimming at Q25 and MiXCR clone calling, and kept in-frame beta chains. Merged by CDR3 protein, the rows form single entries marked with the most common genes and DNA. These V and J calls originate from TCRdb's pipeline instead of the authors' own analysis. The sample data list tens of thousands of distinct CDR3 sequences, and about 13% of these were observed just once. The top ten constitute approximately 5.5% of the sample.

In light of the paper, this sample's time point label describes: technical triplicate 1. TCR libraries for sorted subsets were made from about 1 million sorted CD4+ or CD8+ T cells. Peripheral blood underwent Ficoll-Hypaque density gradient centrifugation to isolate PBMCs, which were then cryopreserved in liquid nitrogen. The study also sequenced paired sorted CD4+ and CD8+ subsets from healthy controls, HAM/TSP patients and MS patients. This TCR was recovered from a female donor with HTLV-1-associated myelopathy (HAM/TSP). Sequencing was done on a sample of CD4+ T cells from blood.

Read as DNA, the sequence is TGTGCCAGCAGCCCCCGAGGGGGGTCAGCGGGGGTACAAGAGACCCAGTACTTC. The translation is CASSPRGGSAGVQETQYF. The sequence joins TRBV7-8 to TRBJ2-5; 8 middle bases align to TRBD2. CDR1 and CDR2 are read off the germline V gene as SGHVS and FQNEAQ. The CDR3 sequence holds 18 residues, the cysteine and phenylalanine included. The kept DNA is CDR3 alone, 54 bases in frame from the first base. V has 5 bases trimmed and J has 2 bases trimmed; junction bases matching no gene number 16.